These T cell receptor beta chains were read from a single sample in a study of blood T cell repertoires in COVID-19. Profiling relied on immunoSEQ multiplex PCR, and the TCRdb table lists in-frame clones only, not all of them. The data hold approximately 210,000 clones, with roughly 80% observed a single time. Sequencing used peripheral blood. Every receptor here comes from a man aged 25-40 years with active or convalescent COVID-19. The CDR3 runs from the conserved cysteine through the conserved F or W.

V gene	J gene	CDR3 protein
TRBV5-1	TRBJ2-1	CASSPGQGPTGEQFF
TRBV7-2	TRBJ2-5	CASSFSGGPLQETQYF
TRBV5-4	TRBJ2-4	CASSSRQGLSIQYF
TRBV6-5	TRBJ2-6	CASKKRAGANVLTF
TRBV7-2	TRBJ2-5	CASSSRLAQETQYF
TRBV5-1	TRBJ2-1	CASSFNNEQFF
TRBV28	TRBJ2-7	CASRPAGGRYEQYF
TRBV20-1	TRBJ2-3	CSAELSDTQYF
TRBV7-9	TRBJ1-1	CASSLSGGTEAFF
TRBV3-1/TRBV3-2	TRBJ1-2	CASSPGDYGYTF
TRBV10-3	TRBJ2-4	CAISESGAQLLAKNIQYF
TRBV5-5	TRBJ1-2	CASSSRDTANYGYTF
TRBV10-3	TRBJ1-2	CAIREGRANYGYTF
TRBV19	TRBJ2-1	CASGGASSYNEQFF
TRBV5-1	TRBJ2-3	CASIDNGLAGGDTQYF
TRBV7-2	TRBJ2-2	CASSLGSGERSGELFF
TRBV4-1	TRBJ1-4	CASSQEGGRVEKLFF
TRBV28	TRBJ1-6	CASSLRGGDNSPLHF
TRBV30	TRBJ1-6	CACVGGNSPLHF
TRBV5-1	TRBJ1-1	CASTPGWGDTEAFF
TRBV3-1/TRBV3-2	TRBJ2-1	CASSQGGQYNEQFF
TRBV27	TRBJ1-1	CASSFGGLRRTEAFF
TRBV2	TRBJ2-1	CASGGTAYNEQFF
TRBV5-1	TRBJ2-1	CASSLGGQLNEQFF